Here is one T cell receptor (beta chain) with its context. Its antigen is unknown. Produced via immunoSEQ multiplex PCR; TCRdb's table is partial and in-frame only. The sample includes approximately 120,000 clones, approximately 85% of them seen just once. Germline CDR1 reads SGHVS; CDR2 reads FQNEAQ. The CDR3 sequence is 13 residues long. Trimming removed 5 bases from V and 8 bases from J, with 12 bases in between. This sample stems from a study of T cell responses to AZD1222 COVID-19 vaccine. Study-wide findings and caveats: Among the donors, most were white British and more were female, and clonal diversity was possibly underestimated.

The source material was peripheral blood, sampled on day 0 of MenACWY control vaccination. The TCR sequence derives from an adult in good health. The chain uses TRBV7-8 and TRBJ2-2; D possibly corresponds to TRBD1 (6 bases). The DNA for the CDR3 is TGTGCCAGCAGCCACGCCAGGGGAGGGGAGCTGTTTTTT. Its protein is CASSHARGGELFF.